These 10 T cell receptor beta chains originate from one sample sequenced in a study of blood T cells in healthy people across ages. PCR was performed a second time for about 6 to 11 cycles using a sample-barcoded 5' primer and a J-beta primer mix. TCRdb re-derived calls from the 5' RACE reads in MiXCR, one entry per CDR3 protein. This sample carries around 710,000 distinct CDR3 sequences, approximately 43% of them seen once, and the ten largest clones take about 20%. Material: blood. The receptors stem from an older woman in good health.

The V gene is TRBV27, the J gene TRBJ2-3; D ambiguous. The ends were cut back, 8 bases at V and 4 bases at J, with 16 bases in the middle. In germline, CDR1 is MNHEY, CDR2 SMNVEV (reference sequence). The CDR3 runs to 14 residues. CDR3 sequence (DNA): TGTGCCAGCCGCTGGCGGCGTGAGGCAGATACGCAGTATTTT. The encoded protein is CASRWRREADTQYF.

The chain couples TRBV28 to TRBJ2-3, with TRBD1 identical over 8 bases. This CDR3 contains 16 residues. V was pared by 1 base and J by 2 bases, with 5 bases of the junction left unmatched. Germline values: CDR1 MDHEN, CDR2 SYDVKM. The CDR3 loop is CASSLFGQGNTDTQYF. As DNA, the CDR3 is TGTGCCAGCAGTTTATTCGGACAGGGAAACACAGATACGCAGTATTTT. The whole variable domain, filled in from reference TRBV28 and TRBJ2-3, reads DVKVTQSSRYLVKRTGEKVFLECVQDMDHENMFWYRQDPGLGLRLIYFSYDVKMKEKGDIPEGYSVSREKKERFSLILESASTNQTSMYLCASSLFGQGNTDTQYFGPGTRLTVL.

V gene TRBV19 combines with J gene TRBJ2-6; 9 nucleotides align to TRBD1. The CDR3 loop spans 17 amino acids. J gave up 1 base and V 3 bases, and 4 bases lay outside the gene matches. The germline CDR1 and CDR2 sequences are LNHDA and SQIVND (reference sequence). The CDR3 spells CASSIGTGMSGANVLTF. Here the CDR3 DNA reads TGTGCCAGTAGTATTGGGACAGGGATGTCTGGGGCCAACGTCCTGACTTTC.

The rearrangement links TRBV7-9 to TRBJ2-7; 8 nucleotides match TRBD2. The CDR3 has 16 amino acids. CDR1 and CDR2 from the germline V gene are SEHNR and FQNEAQ (reference sequence). The V segment lost 4 bases and the J segment 1 base; nucleotides outside the gene matches: 9. Here the CDR3 DNA reads TGTGCCAGCAGCTGGGGGTTCGCGGGAGGATCCTACGAGCAGTACTTC. Protein sequence: CASSWGFAGGSYEQYF. Drawing the rest from reference TRBV7-9 and TRBJ2-7, the complete variable domain is DTGVSQNPRHKITKRGQNVTFRCDPISEHNRLYWYRQTLGQGPEFLTYFQNEAQLEKSRLLSDRFSAERPKGSFSTLEIQRTEQGDSAMYLCASSWGFAGGSYEQYFGPGTRLTVT.

The chain couples TRBV7-2 to TRBJ1-4, with D tentatively TRBD1 (5 bases). V was clipped by 1 base and J by 8 bases, with 8 bases between them. This CDR3 is built from 13 residues. Germline V lookup: CDR1 SGHTA, CDR2 FQGNSA. CDR3 amino acids: CASSLVWGEKLFF. CDR3 sequence (DNA): TGTGCCAGCAGCTTAGTTTGGGGGGAAAAACTGTTTTTT. The entire variable domain, with the rest obtained from reference TRBV7-2 and TRBJ1-4, is as follows: GAGVSQSPSNKVTEKGKDVELRCDPISGHTALYWYRQSLGQGLEFLIYFQGNSAPDKSGLPSDRFSAERTGGSVSTLTIQRTQQEDSAVYLCASSLVWGEKLFFGSGTQLSVL.

The chain joins TRBV25-1 to TRBJ2-7; D is ambiguous. The CDR3 runs to 12 residues. Between the trimmed V and J ends, which lost 3 bases and 7 bases, there was a span of 10 bases. Germline loops: CDR1 MGHDK, CDR2 SYGVNS. The CDR3 DNA is TGTGCCAGCAGTGATTGGGTAGATGAGCAGTACTTC. It yields the protein CASSDWVDEQYF.

The chain is built from TRBV7-9 and TRBJ1-1; no firm D call. The germline gives CDR1 SEHNR, CDR2 FQNEAQ (reference sequence). The length of the CDR3 is 12 residues. V was pared by 5 bases and J by 7 bases, with 11 bases between. Written as DNA, the CDR3 is TGTGCCAGCAGCCCGATGGAGGGTGAAGCTTTCTTT. Amino acids: CASSPMEGEAFF.

This clonotype was seen only a few times. The CDR3 DNA is TGCGCCAGCAGCCAAGATCACAGGACAAGGTACGAGCAGTACTTC. Its protein is CASSQDHRTRYEQYF. The V and J genes are TRBV4-3 and TRBJ2-7; TRBD1 might be the D (5 bases). The CDR3 spans 15 residues. The germline V and J ends were trimmed by 0 bases and 4 bases, with 13 bases remaining between them. Per the germline V gene, CDR1 is LGHNA and CDR2 is YSLEER.

This clonotype showed up just a few times. This sequence joins TRBV12-3 or TRBV12-4 and TRBJ2-7; D is ambiguous. Trimming took off 3 bases at V and 7 bases at J, with 13 bases between the two ends. CDR3 length equals 13 residues. CDR3 protein: CASSFVPATEQYF. CDR3 DNA sequence: TGTGCCAGCAGTTTCGTGCCAGCTACGGAGCAGTACTTC.

The genes are TRBV6-5 and TRBJ2-2, with 10 bases matching TRBD1. The CDR3 spans 15 residues. The germline gives CDR1 MNHEY, CDR2 SVGAGI. V lost 2 bases, J lost 5 bases, and 2 bases stayed unmatched. This CDR3 is CASSYDRGQTGELFF. The CDR3 nucleotides read TGTGCCAGCAGTTACGACAGGGGGCAGACCGGGGAGCTGTTTTTT.